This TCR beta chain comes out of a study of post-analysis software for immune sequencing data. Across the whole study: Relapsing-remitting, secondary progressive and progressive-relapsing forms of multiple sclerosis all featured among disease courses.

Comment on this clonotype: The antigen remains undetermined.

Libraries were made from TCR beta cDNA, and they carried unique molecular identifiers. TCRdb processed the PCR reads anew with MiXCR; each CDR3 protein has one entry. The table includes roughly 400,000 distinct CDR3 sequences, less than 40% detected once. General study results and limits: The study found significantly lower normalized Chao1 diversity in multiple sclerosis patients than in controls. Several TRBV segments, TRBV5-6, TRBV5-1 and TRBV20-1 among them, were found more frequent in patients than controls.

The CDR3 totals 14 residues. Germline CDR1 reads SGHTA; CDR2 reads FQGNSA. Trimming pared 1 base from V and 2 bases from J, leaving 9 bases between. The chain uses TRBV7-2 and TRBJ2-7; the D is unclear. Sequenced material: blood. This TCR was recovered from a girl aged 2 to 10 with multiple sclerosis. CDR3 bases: TGTGCCAGCAGCTTAGGGGTAGGCGCCTACGAGCAGTACTTC. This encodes CASSLGVGAYEQYF.